The source of this TCR beta chain is a study of graft-versus-host responses after intestinal transplantation (dated by TCRdb to about 2021). About the study as a whole: The transplants that recipients received were multivisceral, liver-intestinal, or isolated intestinal. Every recipient was given anti-thymocyte globulin induction, then maintenance tacrolimus and steroids for approximately 3 years. After intestinal transplantation, graft-versus-host and host-versus-graft alloreactive T cell clones in the graft, circulation and bone marrow were tracked using bulk TCR-beta CDR3 sequencing. To identify alloreactive clones, pre-transplant mixed lymphocyte reaction products were sequenced and compared with unstimulated pre-transplant donor and recipient T cells. Of the 20 to 30 intestinal transplant recipients enrolled in the cohort, one of whom was a retransplant, 3 patients without pretransplant specimens were excluded. Donor T cell macrochimerism was defined as a peak of at least 4% donor T cells among recipient peripheral blood mononuclear cells. Samples from a few later patients were sequenced in-house on an Illumina MiSeq with MiXCR processing rather than by the commercial service. What the study reported, not specific to this receptor: Conclusions were limited by the relatively low number and heterogeneity of intestinal transplant patients. Peak levels of circulating GvH clones were associated with declines in HvG clones early after transplant. GvH clones were found in recipient bone marrow, and some of the GvH clones appeared earlier in ileal mucosa or blood, which is consistent with an intestinal mucosal origin. In the allografts of patients with donor T cell macrochimerism, GvH to HvG T cell clonal ratios were high.

Library preparation used the immunoSEQ multiplex PCR assay. For most patients, genomic DNA was isolated with the Qiagen DNeasy Blood and Tissue Kit and sent frozen to Adaptive Biotechnologies for TCR sequencing. For most patients, genomic DNA was subjected to high-throughput TCR-beta CDR3 sequencing by Adaptive Biotechnologies. Concerning the study's data processing: Adaptive's ImmunoSEQ software supplied the TCR sequencing data for 18 patients, while MiXCR and VDJtools were used to process a few other patients. CD4 versus CD8 sorting errors were corrected by removing sequences found in both subsets at a frequency ratio below 5:1. Because the origin of CDR3 nucleotide sequences shared between donor and recipient could not be assigned, those sequences were removed. To count as alloreactive, a clone needed at least 2-fold expansion over unstimulated cells and a minimum CFSE-low frequency of 0.002% (template counts) or 0.001% (read counts). Clones were considered mappable if detected in sequenced pre-transplant spleen, lymph node, or MLR CFSE-low populations of the donor or recipient. The cumulative frequency of alloreactive clones was calculated as a percentage of all sequences, weighted by copy number. TCRdb's version of the immuneACCESS table is confined to in-frame rearrangements and falls short of the full clone set. An unresolved V gene accounts for under half of the shortfall where checked; the remainder is of unknown origin. The V and J calls and clone size were taken over from that table, and D and trimming were inferred from the DNA. In all, the sample holds around 130,000 clones, and more than 90% of those were seen once. Clones ranked in the top ten supply under 0.2% of the sample.

The time point label of this sample denotes: cells obtained before transplantation from donor or recipient. CD3+CD4+ and CD3+CD8+ populations were FACS-sorted from unstimulated pre-transplant donor and recipient cells taken from spleen or lymph nodes. Comments on this clone: No cognate antigen has been identified for it. Base qualities are missing; no much larger clone stands one base away.

The germline V gene (reference sequence) gives CDR1 as SEHNR and CDR2 as FQNEAQ. V lost 5 bases and J lost 1 base, and the count of bases not matched to a germline gene is 4. The CDR3 starts with the cysteine, ends with the phenylalanine, and has 16 residues. Left in the record is the CDR3 DNA by itself, 48 bases read in frame from the first base. The sequence is built from TRBV7-9 and TRBJ2-5, with TRBD2 matching 13 junction bases. This receptor was identified in a human donor who received an intestinal transplant. The input for sequencing was unstimulated CD4+ T cells sorted from spleen or lymph node cells, taken before intestinal transplant. The CDR3: CASSPTSGGFQETQYF. In nucleotides, the sequence is TGTGCCAGCAGCCCGACTAGCGGGGGGTTCCAAGAGACCCAGTACTTC.